This T cell receptor beta chain is drawn from a study of OX40 agonist ivuxolimab in advanced cancers. Repertoires were generated with immunoSEQ multiplex PCR, while TCRdb's copy carries only in-frame clones and drops some. This table has tens of thousands of clones, roughly 82% appearing once. The starting material was CD4+ or CD8+ T cells sorted from blood, obtained in a trial of the OX40 agonist ivuxolimab. This clonotype originated in an adult with an advanced solid tumor such as melanoma, head and neck, liver or kidney cancer.

The CDR3 nucleotides read TGTGCCAGCAGCTTGATCGTCGTCCGCCGATCGGGAGACAATGAGCAGTTCTTC. It specifies CASSLIVVRRSGDNEQFF. The chain has TRBV7-8 and TRBJ2-1; perhaps TRBD2 as D (6 bases). V lost 3 bases, J lost 5 bases, and 23 bases lay in between. The length of the CDR3 is 18 residues. Germline V CDR1 and CDR2: SGHVS, FQNEAQ.